The T cell receptor (beta chain) under discussion was sequenced for a study of shared clonotypes between healthy human individuals. At the level of the study: A donor's plate count was three for CD4 naive and three for CD4 memory; CD8 naive had two and CD8 memory one.

This CDR3 is 13 amino acids long. Germline V gene sequence: CDR1 ENHRY, CDR2 SYGVKD. The ends lost 6 bases at V and 6 bases at J; junction bases unmatched: 8. Generated by immunoSEQ multiplex PCR, the TCRdb table keeps only in-frame clones and is missing some. Altogether 2 million to 2.5 million clones are present, almost 96% being singletons, with the ten largest covering roughly 0.13%. The CD4+ fraction was divided into a CD45RA+ naive subset and a CD45RA-negative memory subset. The sample taken for sequencing was naive CD4+ T cells sorted from blood. Stated subset: CD45RA+ positively selected. The sequence came from a man aged 18 to 29 in good health. The rearrangement uses TRBV10-3 and TRBJ2-7, with TRBD1 matching 7 bases. For the CDR3, the DNA is TGTGCCATCAGCACCCAGACAGGGACCGAGCAGTACTTC. Its protein product is CAISTQTGTEQYF.